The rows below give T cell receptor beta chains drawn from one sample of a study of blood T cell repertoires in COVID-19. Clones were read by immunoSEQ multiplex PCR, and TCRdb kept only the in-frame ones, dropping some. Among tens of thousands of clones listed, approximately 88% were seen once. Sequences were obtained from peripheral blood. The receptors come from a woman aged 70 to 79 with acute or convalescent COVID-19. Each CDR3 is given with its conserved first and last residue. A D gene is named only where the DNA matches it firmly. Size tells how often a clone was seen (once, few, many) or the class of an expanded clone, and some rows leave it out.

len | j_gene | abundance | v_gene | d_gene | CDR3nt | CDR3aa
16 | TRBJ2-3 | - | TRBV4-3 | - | TGCGCCAGCAGCTTGAGTAACGGGGGATACACAGATACGCAGTATTTT | CASSLSNGGYTDTQYF
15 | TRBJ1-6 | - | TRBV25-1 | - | TGTGCCAGCAGTGACAGTCAGGATTATAATTCACCCCTCCACTTT | CASSDSQDYNSPLHF
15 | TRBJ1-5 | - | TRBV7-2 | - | TGTGCCAGCAGCTTAGAACAGCTTAGCAATCAGCCCCAGCATTTT | CASSLEQLSNQPQHF
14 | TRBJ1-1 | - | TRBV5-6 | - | TGTGCCAGCAGCTTGGTGGGGGAGGGCACTGAAGCTTTCTTT | CASSLVGEGTEAFF
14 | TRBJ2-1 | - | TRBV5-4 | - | TGTGCCAGCAGCTCCGGGGTTACAAGCGATGAGCAGTTCTTC | CASSSGVTSDEQFF
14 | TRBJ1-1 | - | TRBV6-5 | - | TGTGCCAGCAGTTCAGTCGGGCCGCCCGGCGGGGCTTTCTTT | CASSSVGPPGGAFF
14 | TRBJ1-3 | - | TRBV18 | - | TGTGCCAGCTCACCCCAGGGGTTTGGAAACACCATATATTTT | CASSPQGFGNTIYF
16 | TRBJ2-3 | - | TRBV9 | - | TGTGCCAGCAGCGTAACGAGCGGCTGGCAGGCAGATACGCAGTATTTT | CASSVTSGWQADTQYF
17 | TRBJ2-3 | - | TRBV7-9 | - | TGTGCCAGCAGCCCCGGGTGGGACGGGACTAGCACAGATACGCAGTATTTT | CASSPGWDGTSTDTQYF
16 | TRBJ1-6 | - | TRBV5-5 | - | TGTGCCAGCAGCTTCGGCGGGTCGGGGGATAATTCACCCCTCCACTTT | CASSFGGSGDNSPLHF
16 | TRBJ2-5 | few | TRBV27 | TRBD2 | TGTGCCAGCAGTCCCGCCGGGACTAGCGGTCCAGAGACCCAGTACTTC | CASSPAGTSGPETQYF
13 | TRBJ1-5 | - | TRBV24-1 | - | TGTGCCACCAGTGATTCAGGGGTGGTCCCCCAGCATTTT | CATSDSGVVPQHF
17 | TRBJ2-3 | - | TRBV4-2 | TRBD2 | TGTGCCAGCAGCCAAGATGGGGGGACTAGCGGCACAGATACGCAGTATTTT | CASSQDGGTSGTDTQYF
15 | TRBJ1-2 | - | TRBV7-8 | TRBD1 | TGTGCCAGCAGCTTCGGAATAGCACAGGGGTATGGCTACACCTTC | CASSFGIAQGYGYTF
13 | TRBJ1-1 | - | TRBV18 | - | TGTGCCAGCTCACCTGCCGGCCAAGGGGGATTTTTCTTT | CASSPAGQGGFFF
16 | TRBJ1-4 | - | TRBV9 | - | TGTGCCAGCAGCGTAGATGTTGGTGGCACTAATGAAAAACTGTTTTTT | CASSVDVGGTNEKLFF